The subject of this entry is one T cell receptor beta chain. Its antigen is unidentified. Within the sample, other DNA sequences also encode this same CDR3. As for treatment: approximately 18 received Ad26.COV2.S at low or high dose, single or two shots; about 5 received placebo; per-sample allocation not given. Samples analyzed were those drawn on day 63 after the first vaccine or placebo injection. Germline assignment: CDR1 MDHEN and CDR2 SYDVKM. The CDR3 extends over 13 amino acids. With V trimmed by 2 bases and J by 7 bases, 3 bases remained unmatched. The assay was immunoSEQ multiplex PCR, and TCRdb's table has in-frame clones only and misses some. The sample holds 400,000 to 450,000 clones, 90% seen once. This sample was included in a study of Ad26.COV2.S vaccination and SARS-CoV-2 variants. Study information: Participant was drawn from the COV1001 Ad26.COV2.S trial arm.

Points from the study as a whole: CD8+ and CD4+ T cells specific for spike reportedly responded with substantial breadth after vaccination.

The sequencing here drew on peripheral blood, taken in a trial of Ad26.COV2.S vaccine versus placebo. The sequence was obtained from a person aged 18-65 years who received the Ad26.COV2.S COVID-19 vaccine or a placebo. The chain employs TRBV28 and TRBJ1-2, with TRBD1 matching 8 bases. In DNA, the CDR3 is TGTGCCAGCAGTTTACAGGGGGCGCGTGGCTACACCTTC. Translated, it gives CASSLQGARGYTF.